This is a list of T cell receptor beta chains from one sample in a study of identical twins. TCRdb redid the calling of the 5' RACE reads with MiXCR, one entry per CDR3 protein. The sample shows some 320,000 distinct CDR3 sequences, around 12% of them seen only once. The sample was also reused in another study, on yellow fever vaccine responses in identical twins.

Specimen: CD8+ T cells sorted from blood. These receptors all come from a woman aged 18-29 years in good health. CDR3s include the opening cysteine and the closing phenylalanine or tryptophan. The D gene is left open where the match is weak. Clone size appears in some rows only: once, few, many, or a class for an expanded clone.

>TRBV20-1|TRBJ2-2|NA|TRBD2
TGCAGTGCTAGAGCAAAAAACCTCCTAGCGGGGGGGCTTACCGGGGAGCTGTTTTTT
CSARAKNLLAGGLTGELFF
>TRBV29-1|TRBJ2-1|few|TRBD2
TGCAGCGTTGCCCTAGCGGGAGGGCCCGACAATGAGCAGTTCTTC
CSVALAGGPDNEQFF
>TRBV24-1|TRBJ2-3|NA|TRBD1
TGTGCCACCAGTGACCGCACAGGGGAAGATACGCAGTATTTT
CATSDRTGEDTQYF
>TRBV27|TRBJ1-1|few|NA
TGTGCCACCAATAAACGGGACCGCGGATTTGTAGAAGCTTTCTTT
CATNKRDRGFVEAFF
>TRBV27|TRBJ2-3|many|NA
TGTGCCAGCAGTTTAACAGGGTTTCCAGATACGCAGTATTTT
CASSLTGFPDTQYF
>TRBV6-1|TRBJ2-3|NA|NA
TGTGCCAGCAGCCCCTCTAGCCACCTTCCGCAGTATTTT
CASSPSSHLPQYF
>TRBV12-3/TRBV12-4|TRBJ2-3|many|TRBD2
TGTGCCAGCGGGGGGGGATCTAGCACAGATACGCAGTATTTT
CASGGGSSTDTQYF
>TRBV5-5|TRBJ1-4|NA|NA
TGTGCCAGCAGCCCCGTCGGGGGCCCTAATGAAAAACTGTTTTTT
CASSPVGGPNEKLFF
>TRBV5-1|TRBJ1-2|NA|TRBD1
TGCGCCAGCAGCTCCGGGACAGGGGTAGAGGGCTACACCTTC
CASSSGTGVEGYTF
>TRBV5-1|TRBJ2-1|many|NA
TGCGCCAGCAGCAGGGCTTCCTACAATGAGCAGTTCTTC
CASSRASYNEQFF
>TRBV7-9|TRBJ2-1|NA|NA
TGTGCCAGCAGCTTACGTTTCAATGAGCAGTTCTTC
CASSLRFNEQFF
>TRBV27|TRBJ2-1|NA|TRBD1
TGTGCCAGCAGTTTACAGGGGGCTCCCTACAATGAGCAGTTCTTC
CASSLQGAPYNEQFF
>TRBV7-9|TRBJ2-5|many|NA
TGTGCCAGCAGCTTTTCCCACCAAGAGACCCAGTACTTC
CASSFSHQETQYF
>TRBV15|TRBJ2-3|NA|TRBD1
TGTGCCACCAGCAGAGAGGGACAGGGAATATTAGATACGCAGTATTTT
CATSREGQGILDTQYF
>TRBV4-1|TRBJ2-1|many|TRBD2
TGCGCCAGCAGCGCTAGGACTAGCGCCTACAATGAGCAGTTCTTC
CASSARTSAYNEQFF
>TRBV27|TRBJ2-1|few|TRBD2
TGTGCCAGCAGTTTATGGGCGGGAGGGAACAATGAGCAGTTCTTC
CASSLWAGGNNEQFF
>TRBV7-8|TRBJ1-1|NA|NA
TGTGCCAGCAGCTTAGGCTGGACCGAGAACACTGAAGCTTTCTTT
CASSLGWTENTEAFF